A single sample is the source of the 3 T cell receptor beta chains below, sequenced in a study of metastatic and nonmetastatic thyroid tumors. None of the patients had undergone any treatment ahead of thyroid surgery. From the PCR reads, TCRdb re-called clones with MiXCR. The table shows some 17,000 clones, with roughly a quarter occurring only once. The specimen was adjacent normal tissue. The receptors come from a female donor with papillary thyroid cancer or a benign thyroid nodule (not recorded which). Some clones in this sample may be carry-over from other donors' samples.

This clone occurred many times. The chain combines TRBV6-1 with TRBJ2-7, with a weak D call TRBD2 (6 bases). Between the trimmed V and J ends, which lost 5 bases and 2 bases, there was a span of 13 bases. The CDR3 is made up of 14 amino acids. Germline CDR1 reads MNHNS; CDR2 reads SASEGT. The CDR3 DNA sequence: TGTGCCAGCAGTCCGGGACTTGCAGCCTACGAGCAGTACTTC. It translates to CASSPGLAAYEQYF.

This clone was seen ten or more times. This chain joins TRBV6-1 and TRBJ2-1; D might be TRBD1 (6 bases). Deletions cut 4 bases from V and 6 bases from J, with 16 bases between. CDR3 size: 15 residues. Germline V CDR1 and CDR2: MNHNS, SASEGT. The CDR3 DNA reads TGTGCCAGCAGTGCCAGGGGCCCCTTCGGCAATGAGCAGTTCTTC. It yields the protein CASSARGPFGNEQFF.

This clone was seen just once. One end of the junction does not line up with germline, which may come from a read error. The chain uses TRBV2 and TRBJ2-7; 9 positions agree with TRBD2. The length of the CDR3 is 15 residues. In germline, CDR1 is SNHLY, CDR2 FYNNEI. The CDR3 region is CASSPLSGSSYNEQF. CDR3 coding DNA: TGTGCCAGCAGTCCCCTTAGCGGGAGCTCCTACAATGAGCAGTTC. Looking up the rest from reference TRBV2 and TRBJ2-7 gives the full variable domain: EPEVTQTPSHQVTQMGQEVILRCVPISNHLYFYWYRQILGQKVEFLVSFYNNEISEKSEIFDDQFSVERPDGSNFTLKIRSTKLEDSAMYFCASSPLSGSSYNEQFGPGTRLTVT.